This TCR beta chain was sequenced for a study of T cell responses to AZD1222 COVID-19 vaccine. Overall study findings and caveats: Across the whole spike, CD4 TCRs peaked at regions 160-218 and 743-854. At baseline, seropositivity was found in only six AZD1222 recipients.

The CDR3 runs 11 residues. Trimming left V 1 base short and J 4 bases short, with 1 base between. To note about this clone: Its target is unknown. Distinct nucleotide sequences in the sample also encode this CDR3.

TCRdb keeps only in-frame clones here, not all; method: immunoSEQ multiplex PCR. The data hold roughly 58,000 clones, with 89% observed a single time. Sample: peripheral blood, taken 28 days after the second AZD1222 dose. This receptor was obtained from an adult who received the AZD1222 COVID-19 vaccine. The chain is built from TRBV12-3 or TRBV12-4 and TRBJ1-1; D gene uncertain. DNA of the CDR3: TGTGCCAGCAGTTTAGGCACTGAAGCTTTCTTT. Its protein is CASSLGTEAFF.